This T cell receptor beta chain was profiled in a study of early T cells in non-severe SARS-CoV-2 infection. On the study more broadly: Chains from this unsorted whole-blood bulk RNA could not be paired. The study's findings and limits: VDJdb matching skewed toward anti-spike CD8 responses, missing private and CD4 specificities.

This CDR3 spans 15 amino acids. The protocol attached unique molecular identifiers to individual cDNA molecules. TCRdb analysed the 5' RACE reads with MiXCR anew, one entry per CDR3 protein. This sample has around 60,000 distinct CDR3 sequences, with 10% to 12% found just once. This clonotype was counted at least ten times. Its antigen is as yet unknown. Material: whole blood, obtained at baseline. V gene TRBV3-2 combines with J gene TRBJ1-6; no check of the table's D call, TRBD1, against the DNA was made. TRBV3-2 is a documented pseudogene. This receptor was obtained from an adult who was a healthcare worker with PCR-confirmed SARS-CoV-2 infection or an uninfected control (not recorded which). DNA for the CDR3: TGTGCCAGCAGCCAGAGGACAGGCCGTAATTCACCCCTCCACTTT. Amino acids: CASSQRTGRNSPLHF.